This T cell receptor beta chain was documented in a study of blood T cell repertoires in COVID-19. Study-level background: Samples came from the United States, Italy and Spain, spanning acute and convalescent COVID-19.

The CDR3 loop spans 16 amino acids. V shed 3 bases, J shed 3 bases, and the junction held 9 bases outside the gene matches. Looked up from germline, CDR1 is ENHRY and CDR2 is SYGVKD. In assigning cohorts, the study relied on participant-reported clinical history. Original processing methods: Reference gene primers were amplified, and this amplification served to estimate nucleated cell counts. The protocol was immunoSEQ multiplex PCR, while the TCRdb copy is restricted to in-frame clones and leaves out a portion. The DNA gave D and trimming, while V, J and clone size come from that table. Counted here are roughly 280,000 clones, around 90% occurring once; the ten biggest clones make up 2.8%.

Input material: PBMCs or T cells enriched from blood (not recorded which). This clonotype was obtained from a man aged 40-49 years who had been exposed to COVID-19. The V and J genes are TRBV10-3 and TRBJ2-7, with TRBD2 identical over 9 bases. The CDR3 DNA reads as TGTGCCATCAGTGATCTCGTGCGGGAGGGGGGCTACGAGCAGTACTTC. Its protein is CAISDLVREGGYEQYF.